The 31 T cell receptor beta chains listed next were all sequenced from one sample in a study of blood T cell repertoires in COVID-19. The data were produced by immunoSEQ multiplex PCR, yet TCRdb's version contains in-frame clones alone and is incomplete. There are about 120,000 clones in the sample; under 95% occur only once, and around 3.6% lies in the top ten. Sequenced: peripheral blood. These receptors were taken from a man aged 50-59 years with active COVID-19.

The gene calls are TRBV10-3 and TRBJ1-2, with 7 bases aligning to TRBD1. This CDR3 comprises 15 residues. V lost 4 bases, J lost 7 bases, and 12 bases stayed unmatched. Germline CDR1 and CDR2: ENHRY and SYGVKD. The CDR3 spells CAISGRDRDIFGYTF. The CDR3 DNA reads TGTGCCATCAGTGGTAGAGACAGGGATATTTTTGGCTACACCTTC.

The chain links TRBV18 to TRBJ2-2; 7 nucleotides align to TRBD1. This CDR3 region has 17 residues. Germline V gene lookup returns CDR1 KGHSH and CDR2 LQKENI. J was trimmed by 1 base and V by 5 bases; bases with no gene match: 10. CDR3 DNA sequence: TGTGCCAGCTCAAGGGCCGGGACAGCGAAGAACACCGGGGAGCTGTTTTTT. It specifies CASSRAGTAKNTGELFF.

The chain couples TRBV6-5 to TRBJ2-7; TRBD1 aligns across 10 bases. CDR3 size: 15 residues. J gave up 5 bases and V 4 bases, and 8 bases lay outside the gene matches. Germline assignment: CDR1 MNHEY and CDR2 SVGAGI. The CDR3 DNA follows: TGTGCCAGCAGTTCACCCGGGACAGGGGTCCACGAGCAGTACTTC. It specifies CASSSPGTGVHEQYF.

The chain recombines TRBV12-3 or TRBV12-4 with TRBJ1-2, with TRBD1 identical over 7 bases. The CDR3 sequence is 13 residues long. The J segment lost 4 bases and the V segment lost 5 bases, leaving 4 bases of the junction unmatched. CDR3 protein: CASSRGQIYGYTF. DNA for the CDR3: TGTGCCAGCAGTCGGGGACAGATCTATGGCTACACCTTC.

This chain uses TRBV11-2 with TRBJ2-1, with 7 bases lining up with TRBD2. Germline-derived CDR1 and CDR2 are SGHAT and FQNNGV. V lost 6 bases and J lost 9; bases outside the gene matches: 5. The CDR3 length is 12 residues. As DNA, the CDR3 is TGTGCCAGCAGTCGGGACTATTTTGAGCAGTTCTTC. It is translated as CASSRDYFEQFF.

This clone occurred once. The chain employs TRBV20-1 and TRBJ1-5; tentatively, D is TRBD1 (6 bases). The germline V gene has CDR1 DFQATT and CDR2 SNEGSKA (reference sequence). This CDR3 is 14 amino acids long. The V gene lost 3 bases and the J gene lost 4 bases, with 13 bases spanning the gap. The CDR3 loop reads CSASQQGKNQPQHF. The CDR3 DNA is TGCAGTGCTAGTCAACAGGGAAAGAATCAGCCCCAGCATTTT.

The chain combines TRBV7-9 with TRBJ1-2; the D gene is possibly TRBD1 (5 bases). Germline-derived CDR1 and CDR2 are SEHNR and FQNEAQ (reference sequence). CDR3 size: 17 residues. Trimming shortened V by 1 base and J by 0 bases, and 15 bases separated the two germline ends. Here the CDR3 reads CASSLGVGTPSNYGYTF. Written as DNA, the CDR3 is TGTGCCAGCAGCTTAGGGGTAGGGACTCCTTCTAACTATGGCTACACCTTC.

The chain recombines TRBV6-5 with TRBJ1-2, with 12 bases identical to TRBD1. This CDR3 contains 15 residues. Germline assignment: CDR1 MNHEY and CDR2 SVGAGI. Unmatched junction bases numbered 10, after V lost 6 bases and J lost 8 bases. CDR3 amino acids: CASSGRGTGGQGYTF. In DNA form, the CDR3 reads TGTGCCAGCAGCGGGAGAGGGACAGGGGGCCAGGGCTACACCTTC.

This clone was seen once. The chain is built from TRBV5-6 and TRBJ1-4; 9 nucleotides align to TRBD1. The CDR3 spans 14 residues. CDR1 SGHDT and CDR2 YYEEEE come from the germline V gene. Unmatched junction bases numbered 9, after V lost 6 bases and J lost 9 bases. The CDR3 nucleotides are TGTGCCAGCAACCCTCCGGGACAGGGAAAAAAACTGTTTTTT. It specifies CASNPPGQGKKLFF.

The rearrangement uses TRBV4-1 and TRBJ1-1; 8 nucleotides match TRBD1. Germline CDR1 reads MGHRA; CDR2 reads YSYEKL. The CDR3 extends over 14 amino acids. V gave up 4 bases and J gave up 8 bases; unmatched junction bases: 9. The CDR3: CASSRHIRDREAFF. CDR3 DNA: TGCGCCAGCAGCCGACACATCCGGGACAGGGAAGCTTTCTTT.

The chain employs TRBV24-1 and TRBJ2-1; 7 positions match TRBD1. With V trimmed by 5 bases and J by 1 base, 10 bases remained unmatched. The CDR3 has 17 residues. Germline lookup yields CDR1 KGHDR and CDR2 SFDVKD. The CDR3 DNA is TGTGCCACCAGTGGGATCGACAGGGTCGGGTCCTACAATGAGCAGTTCTTC. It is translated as CATSGIDRVGSYNEQFF.

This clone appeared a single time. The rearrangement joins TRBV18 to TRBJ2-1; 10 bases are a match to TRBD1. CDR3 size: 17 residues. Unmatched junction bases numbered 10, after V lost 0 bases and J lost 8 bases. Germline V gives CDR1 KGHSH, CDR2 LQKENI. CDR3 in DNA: TGTGCCAGCTCACCACCCTTCGCCGGGACAGGGGTTTATGAGCAGTTCTTC. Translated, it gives CASSPPFAGTGVYEQFF.

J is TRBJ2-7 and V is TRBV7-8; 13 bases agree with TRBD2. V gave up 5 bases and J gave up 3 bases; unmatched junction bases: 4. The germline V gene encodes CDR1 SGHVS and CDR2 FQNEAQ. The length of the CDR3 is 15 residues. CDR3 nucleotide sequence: TGTGCCAGCAGCCCGAGGACTAGCGGGAGCTACGAGCAGTACTTC. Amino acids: CASSPRTSGSYEQYF.

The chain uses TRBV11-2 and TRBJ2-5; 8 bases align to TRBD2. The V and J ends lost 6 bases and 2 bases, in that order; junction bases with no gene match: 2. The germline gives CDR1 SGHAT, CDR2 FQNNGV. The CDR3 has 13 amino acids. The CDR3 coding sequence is TGTGCCAGCAGAGCGGGAGTTCAAGAGACCCAGTACTTC. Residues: CASRAGVQETQYF.

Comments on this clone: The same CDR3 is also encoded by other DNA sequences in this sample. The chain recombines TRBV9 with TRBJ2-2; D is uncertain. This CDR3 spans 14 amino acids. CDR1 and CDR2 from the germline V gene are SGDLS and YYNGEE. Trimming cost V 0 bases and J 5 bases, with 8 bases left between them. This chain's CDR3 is CASSVVSGTGELFF. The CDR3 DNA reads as TGTGCCAGCAGCGTAGTATCCGGGACCGGGGAGCTGTTTTTT.

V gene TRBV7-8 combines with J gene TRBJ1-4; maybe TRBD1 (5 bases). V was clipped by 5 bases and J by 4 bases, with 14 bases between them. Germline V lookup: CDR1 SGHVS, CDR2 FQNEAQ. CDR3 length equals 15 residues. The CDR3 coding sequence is TGTGCCAGCAGCCCTGGGGCGGATCTTAATGAAAAACTGTTTTTT. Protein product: CASSPGADLNEKLFF.

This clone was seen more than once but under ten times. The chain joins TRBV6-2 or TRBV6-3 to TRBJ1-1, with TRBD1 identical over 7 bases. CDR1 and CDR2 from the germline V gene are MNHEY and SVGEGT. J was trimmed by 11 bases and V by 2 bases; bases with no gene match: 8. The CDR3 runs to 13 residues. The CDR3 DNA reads TGTGCCAGCAGTTACCGACAGGGCGGCGCCGCTTTCTTT. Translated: CASSYRQGGAAFF.

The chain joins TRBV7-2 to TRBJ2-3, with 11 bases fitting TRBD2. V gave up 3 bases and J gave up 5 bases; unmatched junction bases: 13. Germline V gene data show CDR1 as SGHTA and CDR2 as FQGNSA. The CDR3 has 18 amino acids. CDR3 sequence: CASSFGTSGRRLGDTQYF. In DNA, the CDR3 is TGTGCCAGCAGCTTCGGGACTAGCGGAAGACGGTTGGGAGATACGCAGTATTTT.

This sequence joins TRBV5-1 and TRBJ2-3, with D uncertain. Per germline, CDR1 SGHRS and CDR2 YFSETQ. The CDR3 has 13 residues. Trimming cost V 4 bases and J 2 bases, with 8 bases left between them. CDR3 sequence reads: CASSPQHTDTQYF. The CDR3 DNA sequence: TGCGCCAGCAGCCCTCAACACACAGATACGCAGTATTTT. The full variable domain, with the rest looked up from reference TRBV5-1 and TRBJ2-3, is KAGVTQTPRYLIKTRGQQVTLSCSPISGHRSVSWYQQTPGQGLQFLFEYFSETQRNKGNFPGRFSGRQFSNSRSEMNVSTLELGDSALYLCASSPQHTDTQYFGPGTRLTVL.

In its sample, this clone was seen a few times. In DNA form, the CDR3 reads TGTGCCATCCTAAGCCGCAGGGGGAAGTTGACTAACTATGGCTACACCTTC. As protein: CAILSRRGKLTNYGYTF. The gene calls are TRBV25-1 and TRBJ1-2, with 7 nucleotides matching TRBD1. CDR3 size: 17 residues. The ends lost 10 bases at V and 0 bases at J; junction bases unmatched: 17. Germline values: CDR1 MGHDK, CDR2 SYGVNS.

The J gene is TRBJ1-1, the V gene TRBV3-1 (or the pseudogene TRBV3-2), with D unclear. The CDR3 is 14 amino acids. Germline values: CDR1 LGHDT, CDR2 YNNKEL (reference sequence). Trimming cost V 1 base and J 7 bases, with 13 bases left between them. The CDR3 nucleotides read TGTGCCAGCAGCCAAGTCCCCGGGGAAAGTGAAGCTTTCTTT. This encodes CASSQVPGESEAFF.

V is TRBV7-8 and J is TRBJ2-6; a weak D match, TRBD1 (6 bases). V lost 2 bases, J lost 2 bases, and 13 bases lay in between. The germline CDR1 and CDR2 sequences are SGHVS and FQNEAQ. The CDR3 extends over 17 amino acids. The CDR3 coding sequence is TGTGCCAGCAGCTTAATCGGCAGGGGCGCTGGGGCCAACGTCCTGACTTTC. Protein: CASSLIGRGAGANVLTF.

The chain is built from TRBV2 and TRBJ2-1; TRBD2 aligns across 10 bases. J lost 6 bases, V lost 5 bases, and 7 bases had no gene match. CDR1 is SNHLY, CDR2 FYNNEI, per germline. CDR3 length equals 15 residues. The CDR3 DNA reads TGTGCCAGCAGTAGGGAACTAGCGGGACCCAATGAGCAGTTCTTC. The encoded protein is CASSRELAGPNEQFF.

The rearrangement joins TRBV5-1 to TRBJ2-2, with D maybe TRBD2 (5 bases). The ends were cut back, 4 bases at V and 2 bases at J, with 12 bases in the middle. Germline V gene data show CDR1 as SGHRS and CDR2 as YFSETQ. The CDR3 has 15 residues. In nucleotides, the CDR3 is TGCGCCAGCAGCCCCCTGGACTTTAACACCGGGGAGCTGTTTTTT. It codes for CASSPLDFNTGELFF.

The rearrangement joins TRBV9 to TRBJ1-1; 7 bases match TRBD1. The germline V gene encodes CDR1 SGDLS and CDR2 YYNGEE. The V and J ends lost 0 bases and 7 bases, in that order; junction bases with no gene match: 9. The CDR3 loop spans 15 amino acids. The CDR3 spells CASSVAETGIFEAFF. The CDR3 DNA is TGTGCCAGCAGCGTAGCGGAGACAGGGATCTTTGAAGCTTTCTTT.

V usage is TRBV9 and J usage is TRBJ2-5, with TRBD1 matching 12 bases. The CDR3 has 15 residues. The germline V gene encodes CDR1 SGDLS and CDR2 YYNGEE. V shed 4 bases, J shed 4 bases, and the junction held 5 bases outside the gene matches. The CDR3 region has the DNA TGTGCCAGCAGCCCGGGACAGGGGGCTCGAGAGACCCAGTACTTC. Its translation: CASSPGQGARETQYF. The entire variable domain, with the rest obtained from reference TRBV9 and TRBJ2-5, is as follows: DSGVTQTPKHLITATGQRVTLRCSPRSGDLSVYWYQQSLDQGLQFLIQYYNGEERAKGNILERFSAQQFPDLHSELNLSSLELGDSALYFCASSPGQGARETQYFGPGTRLLVL.

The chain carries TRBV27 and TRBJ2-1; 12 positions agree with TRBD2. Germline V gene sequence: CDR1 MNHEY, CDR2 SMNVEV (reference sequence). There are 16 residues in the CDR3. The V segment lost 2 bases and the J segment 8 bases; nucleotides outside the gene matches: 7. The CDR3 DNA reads TGTGCCAGCAGTTTACGCCCTAGCGGGGGGGCATATGAGCAGTTCTTC. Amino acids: CASSLRPSGGAYEQFF.

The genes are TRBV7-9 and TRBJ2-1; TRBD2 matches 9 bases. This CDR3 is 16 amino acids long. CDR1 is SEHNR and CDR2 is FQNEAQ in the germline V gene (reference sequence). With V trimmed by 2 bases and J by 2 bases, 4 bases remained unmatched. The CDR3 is CASSLKSSGAYNEQFF. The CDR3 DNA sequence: TGTGCCAGCAGCTTAAAATCTAGCGGGGCCTACAATGAGCAGTTCTTC.

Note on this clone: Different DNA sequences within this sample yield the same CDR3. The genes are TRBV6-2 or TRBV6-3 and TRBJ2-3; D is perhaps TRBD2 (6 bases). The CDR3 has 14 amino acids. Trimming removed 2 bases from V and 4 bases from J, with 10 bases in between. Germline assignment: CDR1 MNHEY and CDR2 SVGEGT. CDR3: CASSYGGAADTQYF. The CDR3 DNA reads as TGTGCCAGCAGTTACGGCGGGGCCGCAGATACGCAGTATTTT.

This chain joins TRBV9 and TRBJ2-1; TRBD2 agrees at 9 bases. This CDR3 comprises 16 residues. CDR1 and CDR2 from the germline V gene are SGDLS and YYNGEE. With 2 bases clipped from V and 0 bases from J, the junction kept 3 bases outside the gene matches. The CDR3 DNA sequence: TGTGCCAGCAGCGTCTTTAGCGGGAGCTCCTACAATGAGCAGTTCTTC. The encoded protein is CASSVFSGSSYNEQFF.

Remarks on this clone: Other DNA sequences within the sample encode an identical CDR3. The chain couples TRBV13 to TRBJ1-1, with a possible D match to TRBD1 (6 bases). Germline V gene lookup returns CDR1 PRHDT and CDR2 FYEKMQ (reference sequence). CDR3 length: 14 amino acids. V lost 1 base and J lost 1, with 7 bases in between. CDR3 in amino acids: CASSLDRENTEAFF. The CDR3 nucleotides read TGTGCCAGCAGCTTAGACAGGGAGAACACTGAAGCTTTCTTT. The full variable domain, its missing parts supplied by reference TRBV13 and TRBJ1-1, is AAGVIQSPRHLIKEKRETATLKCYPIPRHDTVYWYQQGPGQDPQFLISFYEKMQSDKGSIPDRFSAQQFSDYHSELNMSSLELGDSALYFCASSLDRENTEAFFGQGTRLTVV.